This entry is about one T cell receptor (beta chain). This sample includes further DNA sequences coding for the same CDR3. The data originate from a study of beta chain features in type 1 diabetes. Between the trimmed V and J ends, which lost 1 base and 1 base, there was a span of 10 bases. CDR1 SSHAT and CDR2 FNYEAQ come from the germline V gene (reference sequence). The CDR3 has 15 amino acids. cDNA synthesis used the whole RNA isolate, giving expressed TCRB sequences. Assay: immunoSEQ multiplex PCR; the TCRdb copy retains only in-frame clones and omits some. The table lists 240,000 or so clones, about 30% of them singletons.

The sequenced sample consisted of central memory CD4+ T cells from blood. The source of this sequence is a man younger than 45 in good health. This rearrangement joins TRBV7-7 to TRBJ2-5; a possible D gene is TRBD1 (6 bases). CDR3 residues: CASSLDGRGQETQYF. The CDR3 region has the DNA TGTGCCAGCAGCTTAGATGGCAGGGGCCAAGAGACCCAGTACTTC.